The sample holds many counts of the clone carrying this TCR beta chain. The antigen remains unidentified. V lost 3 bases, J lost 4 bases, and 15 bases lay in between. Germline V gives CDR1 SGHTA, CDR2 FQGNSA. This CDR3 is 16 amino acids long. TCRdb ran MiXCR on the 5' RACE reads and lists one entry per CDR3 protein. The sample comprises fewer than 55,000 distinct CDR3 sequences, 9% to 10% of which are singletons, and 1.5% to 2% rests with the top ten. The source of the sample is a study of neurological immune-mediated disorders. Regarding the study as a whole: Levels of TCR clonal expansion peaked in HTLV-1-associated myelopathy and reached their lowest in multiple sclerosis, under those of healthy controls. Among expanded clones, no CDR3 amino acid sequences were shared across subjects, a pattern suggesting private repertoires in all groups.

Time point in this sample: longitudinal time-point 1 (baseline). As healthy controls, volunteers from a blood bank in Maryland, USA, were used. The TCR sequence derives from a woman in her forties in good health. The chain uses TRBV7-2 and TRBJ1-4; the D gene is possibly TRBD1 (5 bases). What was sequenced was PBMCs. The CDR3 spells CASSFKGRIINEKLFF. The CDR3 nucleotides are TGTGCCAGCAGCTTCAAGGGACGGATCATTAATGAAAAACTGTTTTTT.